The 26 T cell receptor beta chains reported below all come from one sample, sequenced in a study of blood T cell repertoires in COVID-19. Libraries were prepared by immunoSEQ multiplex PCR; TCRdb keeps only in-frame clonotypes and omits some of them. The sample lists approximately 350,000 clones, roughly four fifths occurring once. Source material: PBMCs or T cells enriched from blood (not recorded which). The receptors were gathered from a woman between 45 and 65 years old who had recovered from COVID-19.

V gene TRBV7-9 combines with J gene TRBJ2-1; 8 nucleotides agree with TRBD2. Germline V CDR1 and CDR2: SEHNR, FQNEAQ (reference sequence). This CDR3 spans 16 amino acids. Trimming removed 5 bases from V and 8 bases from J; junction bases left unmatched: 14. CDR3 loop: CASSPGDYAGGDEQFF. CDR3 nucleotides: TGTGCCAGCAGCCCTGGGGATTATGCGGGAGGCGATGAGCAGTTCTTC.

This clone was found a few times. The V call is TRBV12-3 or TRBV12-4, the J call TRBJ1-1; TRBD1 matches at 7 bases. The length of the CDR3 is 12 residues. V lost 2 bases, J lost 7 bases, and 1 base stayed unmatched. DNA of the CDR3: TGTGCCAGCAGTTTATCAGGGGGTGAAGCTTTCTTT. The encoded protein is CASSLSGGEAFF.

The chain combines TRBV4-3 with TRBJ2-7; 7 nucleotides agree with TRBD1. The CDR3 is 16 amino acids. Germline V gene lookup returns CDR1 LGHNA and CDR2 YSLEER. The J segment lost 0 bases and the V segment lost 0 bases, leaving 5 bases of the junction unmatched. The CDR3 DNA is TGCGCCAGCAGCCAAGATCCACAGGGGCGCTCCTACGAGCAGTACTTC. Translation gives CASSQDPQGRSYEQYF.

J is TRBJ2-5 and V is TRBV3-1 (or the pseudogene TRBV3-2); D is possibly TRBD1 (6 bases). The CDR3 runs to 16 residues. Germline V CDR1 and CDR2: LGHDT, YNNKEL (reference sequence). V was cut by 3 bases and J by 2 bases, with 16 bases left in between. The CDR3 sequence is CASSQEGQKFQETQYF. The CDR3 region has the DNA TGTGCCAGCAGCCAGGAAGGACAGAAATTTCAAGAGACCCAGTACTTC.

The genes are TRBV7-9 and TRBJ1-1, with 10 bases that match TRBD1. The CDR3 is 14 residues long. Germline V gene lookup returns CDR1 SEHNR and CDR2 FQNEAQ (reference sequence). V shed 5 bases, J shed 3 bases, and the junction held 3 bases outside the gene matches. The CDR3 sequence: CASSQGTGDTEAFF. CDR3 bases: TGTGCCAGCAGCCAGGGGACAGGGGACACTGAAGCTTTCTTT.

A few counts support this clone. The chain employs TRBV12-3 or TRBV12-4 and TRBJ2-2; a weak D match, TRBD2 (5 bases). V was shortened by 4 bases and J by 9 bases, with 12 bases between the two germline ends. The CDR3 covers 13 residues. CDR3 coding DNA: TGTGCCAGCAGTTACCCGGAGGCACGGGAGCTGTTTTTT. It codes for CASSYPEARELFF.

This chain uses TRBV4-3 with TRBJ2-4; D remains ambiguous. V lost 1 base and J 7 bases, leaving 11 bases between the germline ends. CDR1 is LGHNA, CDR2 YSLEER, per germline. The CDR3 runs to 14 residues. CDR3 in amino acids: CASSQVTGGNIQYF. The CDR3 coding sequence is TGCGCCAGCAGCCAAGTAACGGGTGGGAACATTCAGTACTTC.

The J gene is TRBJ1-1, the V gene TRBV6-6; D is unclear. Per germline, CDR1 MNHNY and CDR2 SVGAGI (reference sequence). V was cut by 2 bases and J by 7 bases, with 17 bases left in between. The CDR3 is made up of 15 amino acids. The CDR3 region has the DNA TGTGCCAGCAGTTACCCCACGTCAAATGGCAATGAAGCTTTCTTT. This codes for CASSYPTSNGNEAFF.

The rearrangement uses TRBV11-3 and TRBJ2-5, with D unresolved. CDR3 length: 13 amino acids. Trimming removed 2 bases from V and 2 bases from J, with 6 bases in between. The germline gives CDR1 SGHNT, CDR2 YENEEA. In DNA form, the CDR3 reads TGTGCCAGCAGCTTACCATCACAAGAGACCCAGTACTTC. This gives the protein CASSLPSQETQYF. Complete variable domain (other parts from reference TRBV11-3 and TRBJ2-5): EAGVVQSPRYKIIEKKQPVAFWCNPISGHNTLYWYLQNLGQGPELLIRYENEEAVDDSQLPKDRFSAERLKGVDSTLKIQPAELGDSAVYLCASSLPSQETQYFGPGTRLLVL.

This clone was observed a few times. This chain connects TRBV7-2 to TRBJ1-6, with D tentatively TRBD1 (6 bases). V gave up 1 base and J gave up 9 bases, with 13 bases separating them. From germline, CDR1 is SGHTA and CDR2 FQGNSA. CDR3 length equals 15 residues. In DNA, the CDR3 is TGTGCCAGCAGCTTAGGTCCGGCGACAGGTTCACCCCTCCACTTT. This translates into CASSLGPATGSPLHF.

This chain uses TRBV5-4 with TRBJ2-3, with D possibly matching TRBD2 (7 bases). The CDR3 runs to 15 residues. V was shortened by 4 bases and J by 5 bases, with 17 bases between the two germline ends. From germline, CDR1 is SGHNT and CDR2 YYREEE (reference sequence). The CDR3 protein is CASSGWGRGGDTQYF. CDR3 DNA: TGTGCCAGCAGCGGATGGGGGAGGGGGGGAGATACGCAGTATTTT.

The chain recombines TRBV9 with TRBJ2-5; TRBD2 matches at 14 bases. The CDR3 has 20 amino acids. V lost 2 bases and J lost 2; bases outside the gene matches: 14. The germline V gene has CDR1 SGDLS and CDR2 YYNGEE. As DNA, the CDR3 is TGTGCCAGCAGCGTTCGAGCCGGGACTAGCGGGAGTGGTCGGCAAGAGACCCAGTACTTC. It yields the protein CASSVRAGTSGSGRQETQYF.

The chain recombines TRBV27 with TRBJ2-1; 7 positions agree with TRBD2. Losses at the gene ends were 8 bases for V and 11 bases for J; bases not matched to a gene: 9. This CDR3 contains 12 residues. In germline, CDR1 is MNHEY, CDR2 SMNVEV (reference sequence). The CDR3 spells CASGPLGTKQFF. The CDR3 DNA is TGTGCCAGCGGACCCTTAGGGACTAAGCAGTTCTTC.

This clone was seen just once. V and J are TRBV4-2 and TRBJ2-1; D is unresolved. V shed 6 bases and J shed 3 bases, with 12 bases lying between them. This CDR3 comprises 14 residues. Germline CDR1 LGHNA, CDR2 YNFKEQ. CDR3 amino acids: CASSPNRVYNEQFF. The CDR3 DNA reads TGTGCCAGCAGTCCGAACCGCGTCTACAATGAGCAGTTCTTC.

This clone was recorded once. The genes are TRBV6-5 and TRBJ1-2; 9 positions match TRBD1. Losses at the gene ends were 7 bases for V and 5 bases for J; bases not matched to a gene: 11. The CDR3 spans 15 residues. Germline loops: CDR1 MNHEY, CDR2 SVGAGI. In nucleotides, the CDR3 is TGTGCCAGCAAGGGAGACGACAGGGGGGCATATGGCTACACCTTC. Protein product: CASKGDDRGAYGYTF.

This sequence joins TRBV7-9 and TRBJ2-2, with D perhaps TRBD2 (5 bases). The CDR3 length is 14 residues. Trimming removed 2 bases at V and 7 bases at J, with 11 bases between. CDR1 and CDR2 from the germline V gene are SEHNR and FQNEAQ (reference sequence). The CDR3 sequence: CASSLTGIGGELFF. In DNA, the CDR3 is TGTGCCAGCAGCTTAACCGGGATCGGCGGGGAGCTGTTTTTT.

The chain has TRBV3-1 (or the pseudogene TRBV3-2) and TRBJ1-5, with D unresolved. This CDR3 is 13 amino acids long. V gave up 1 base and J gave up 5 bases, with 6 bases separating them. The germline CDR1 and CDR2 sequences are LGHDT and YNNKEL (reference sequence). The CDR3 coding sequence is TGTGCCAGCAGCCAAGGCGGGTATCAGCCCCAGCATTTT. It encodes CASSQGGYQPQHF.

The V and J genes are TRBV19 and TRBJ2-5, with 16 bases lining up with TRBD2. Germline-derived CDR1 and CDR2 are LNHDA and SQIVND (reference sequence). J was trimmed by 4 bases and V by 8 bases; bases with no gene match: 7. The CDR3 consists of 16 residues. CDR3 nucleotide sequence: TGTGCCAGTGGGACTAGCGGGGGGGCCTCGGGAGAGACCCAGTACTTC. Residues: CASGTSGGASGETQYF.

The CDR3 spells CASRLESRLAGRKALYEQYF. The CDR3 nucleotides are TGTGCAAGTCGCTTAGAATCCCGACTAGCGGGAAGAAAGGCCCTCTACGAGCAGTACTTC. The J gene is TRBJ2-7, the V gene TRBV12-2; the table's D call of TRBD2 was not tested on the DNA. TRBV12-2 constitutes a pseudogene. The CDR3 totals 20 residues.

CDR3 in amino acids: CASSLRVWTEAFF. CDR3 coding DNA: TGTGCCAGCAGTCTCAGGGTTTGGACTGAAGCTTTCTTT. V is TRBV6-5 and J is TRBJ1-1; D may be TRBD1 (5 bases). The V gene's germline CDR1 is MNHEY and CDR2 SVGAGI. The V end lost 5 bases, the J end lost 5 bases, and 12 bases lay between the germline ends. This CDR3 has 13 residues.

This clone appeared a single time. The genes are TRBV7-9 and TRBJ2-1, with D tentatively TRBD1 (5 bases). The germline V gene encodes CDR1 SEHNR and CDR2 FQNEAQ (reference sequence). Trimming left V 5 bases short and J 4 bases short, with 12 bases between. This CDR3 region has 14 residues. Written as DNA, the CDR3 is TGTGCCAGCAGCCCGCCCCAGGGATACAATGAGCAGTTCTTC. This translates into CASSPPQGYNEQFF.

The genes are TRBV11-3 and TRBJ2-2; no firm D call. This CDR3 region has 14 residues. The V and J ends lost 5 bases and 6 bases respectively, with 13 bases between them. Germline lookup yields CDR1 SGHNT and CDR2 YENEEA. The CDR3 region has the DNA TGTGCCAGCAGCCAGCTGGCGGTGGCCGGGGAGCTGTTTTTT. Translation gives CASSQLAVAGELFF.

In this sample, this clone turned up a few times. The gene calls are TRBV9 and TRBJ2-2; D is uncertain. The CDR3 covers 14 residues. V lost 0 bases and J 3 bases, leaving 6 bases between the germline ends. Germline V lookup: CDR1 SGDLS, CDR2 YYNGEE. In nucleotides, the CDR3 is TGTGCCAGCAGCGTAGTGCAGTACACCGGGGAGCTGTTTTTT. The encoded protein is CASSVVQYTGELFF. Full variable domain (missing parts from reference TRBV9 and TRBJ2-2): DSGVTQTPKHLITATGQRVTLRCSPRSGDLSVYWYQQSLDQGLQFLIQYYNGEERAKGNILERFSAQQFPDLHSELNLSSLELGDSALYFCASSVVQYTGELFFGEGSRLTVL.

This clone was seen just once. This sequence joins TRBV19 and TRBJ2-3; 9 nucleotides match TRBD2. CDR3 length: 17 amino acids. Germline lookup yields CDR1 LNHDA and CDR2 SQIVND (reference sequence). V was pared by 6 bases and J by 3 bases, with 13 bases of the junction left unmatched. The CDR3 DNA follows: TGTGCCAGTAGAGGCGGGAGGGCCCCCAAGGCGACAGATACGCAGTATTTT. Its translation is CASRGGRAPKATDTQYF.

The J gene is TRBJ2-2, the V gene TRBV29-1, with 12 nucleotides matching TRBD1. V lost 8 bases to trimming and J lost 7 bases; unmatched junction nucleotides: 8. This CDR3 contains 14 residues. Germline CDR1 SQVTM, CDR2 ANQGSEA. The CDR3 DNA reads as TGCAGCATTCCGGGACAGGGGGCTATCGGGGAGCTGTTTTTT. Its protein product is CSIPGQGAIGELFF.

The chain joins TRBV19 to TRBJ1-2; D call uncertain. The CDR3 sequence is 12 residues long. Germline CDR1 and CDR2: LNHDA and SQIVND (reference sequence). The V end lost 6 bases, the J end lost 7 bases, and 12 bases lay between the germline ends. CDR3 nucleotides: TGTGCCAGTAGAATATCTTCGGGTGGCTACACCTTC. Residues: CASRISSGGYTF.